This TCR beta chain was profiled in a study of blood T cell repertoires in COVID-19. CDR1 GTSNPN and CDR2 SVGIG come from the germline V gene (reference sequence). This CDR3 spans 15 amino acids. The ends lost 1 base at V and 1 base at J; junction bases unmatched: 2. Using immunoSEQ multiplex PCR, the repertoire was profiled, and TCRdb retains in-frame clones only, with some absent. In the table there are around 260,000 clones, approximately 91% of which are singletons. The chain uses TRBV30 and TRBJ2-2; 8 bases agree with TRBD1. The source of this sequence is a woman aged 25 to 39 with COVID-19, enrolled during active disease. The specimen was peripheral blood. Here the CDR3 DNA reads TGTGCCTGGAGTGCCGGGACAGGGAACACCGGGGAGCTGTTTTTT. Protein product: CAWSAGTGNTGELFF. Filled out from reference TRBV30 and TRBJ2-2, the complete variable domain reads SQTIHQWPATLVQPVGSPLSLECTVEGTSNPNLYWYRQAAGRGLQLLFYSVGIGQISSEVPQNLSASRPQDRQFILSSKKLLLSDSGFYLCAWSAGTGNTGELFFGEGSRLTVL.